The clone carrying this TCR beta chain was observed at least ten times. 5'RACE generated cDNA with 10-nucleotide random UMIs. From 15-18 subjects, over 200 million TCR-beta sequences were obtained in each sequencing run. TCRdb passed the 5' RACE reads through MiXCR, listing each CDR3 protein once. The sample has some 24,000 distinct CDR3 sequences; 6.5% to 8.5% are singletons. This sample is drawn from a study of neurological immune-mediated disorders. Trimming cost V 4 bases and J 6 bases; bases outside gene matches: 13. Germline V gives CDR1 SGHKS, CDR2 YYEKEE (reference sequence). The CDR3 runs 17 residues.

This sequence was found in a woman in her thirties or forties in good health. The genes are TRBV5-5 and TRBJ2-2; 9 nucleotides align to TRBD2. Sequenced: PBMCs. The CDR3 DNA reads TGTGCCAGCAGCCAATACTTTAGCGGGAGCGTTCCCGGGGAGCTGTTTTTT. Translating it yields CASSQYFSGSVPGELFF.